Each of the 32 T cell receptor beta chains below was sequenced from the same sample in a study of T cells in Graves' hyperthyroidism and ophthalmopathy. Researchers took RNA transcripts and amplified the TCR beta CDR3 regions from them. Researchers ran a first-round RT-PCR on the TCR CDR3 using the HTBI primer set. MiXCR was run by TCRdb on the multiplex PCR reads, yielding one entry per CDR3 protein. The table records some 770,000 distinct CDR3 sequences, roughly 17% of them present only once. Sequencing was done on a sample of blood. The receptors here all came from a man between 18 and 35 years old with Graves' hyperthyroidism.

V is TRBV4-3 and J is TRBJ1-1; D possibly corresponds to TRBD1 (5 bases). V was shortened by 2 bases and J by 0 bases, with 10 bases between the two germline ends. Germline CDR1 is LGHNA and CDR2 is YSLEER. The length of the CDR3 is 15 residues. CDR3 bases: TGCGCCAGCAGCCAATTGGGGGACCTGAACACTGAAGCTTTCTTT. Translated: CASSQLGDLNTEAFF.

This clonotype was found a few times. The rearrangement joins TRBV28 to TRBJ2-1; 7 bases are a match to TRBD2. CDR1 is MDHEN, CDR2 SYDVKM, per germline. This CDR3 is built from 16 residues. J was trimmed by 7 bases and V by 3 bases; bases with no gene match: 12. The CDR3 DNA sequence: TGTGCCAGCAGTTTTTTGGGGGGAGGGCCGGGTAATGAGCAGTTCTTC. As protein: CASSFLGGGPGNEQFF.

About this clonotype itself: The junction departs from germline at one end; a sequencing error may be responsible. The genes are TRBV11-2 and TRBJ1-2; 7 bases are shared with TRBD1. The CDR3 has 15 residues. CDR1 SGHAT and CDR2 FQNNGV come from the germline V gene. In DNA, the CDR3 is TGTGCCGGCAGCACCTTGGACAGGCCGGTCGATGGCTACACCTTC. This translates into CAGSTLDRPVDGYTF.

This clonotype showed up just a few times. The gene calls are TRBV6-1 and TRBJ2-5, with D perhaps TRBD1 (6 bases). This CDR3 has 13 amino acids. Trimming took 5 bases from V and 3 from J, leaving 10 bases between them. The V gene's germline CDR1 is MNHNS and CDR2 SASEGT. The CDR3 bases are TGTGCCAGCAGTCACTGGGACAAAGAGACCCAGTACTTC. Protein sequence: CASSHWDKETQYF.

This clonotype showed up many times. V and J are TRBV28 and TRBJ1-2; D uncertain. V shed 4 bases and J shed 5 bases, with 8 bases lying between them. Germline CDR1 MDHEN, CDR2 SYDVKM. The CDR3 length is 12 residues. CDR3 amino acids: CASSSSRYGYTF. The CDR3 DNA is TGTGCCAGCAGTTCATCCCGATATGGCTACACCTTC.

This CDR3 is CASSFRPRGGWGTEAFF. The CDR3 DNA reads TGTGCCAGCAGCTTCCGGCCGAGGGGGGGATGGGGCACTGAAGCTTTCTTT. J is TRBJ1-1 and V is TRBV3-1; possible D gene TRBD1, 6 bases. V was trimmed by 5 bases and J by 4 bases, leaving 23 bases between them. CDR3 length: 17 amino acids. Germline V gene lookup returns CDR1 LGHDT and CDR2 YNNKEL (reference sequence). Full variable domain (missing parts from reference TRBV3-1 and TRBJ1-1): DTAVSQTPKYLVTQMGNDKSIKCEQNLGHDTMYWYKQDSKKFLKIMFSYNNKELIINETVPNRFSPKSPDKAHLNLHINSLELGDSAVYFCASSFRPRGGWGTEAFFGQGTRLTVV.

The V and J genes are TRBV6-1 and TRBJ2-1, with 12 bases identical to TRBD2. V dropped 7 bases and J dropped 8; count of bases not matched to a gene: 9. There are 15 residues in the CDR3. Germline-derived CDR1 and CDR2 are MNHNS and SASEGT. CDR3 coding DNA: TGTGCCAGCATCACTCTAGCGGGAGGGTTATATGAGCAGTTCTTC. Translation: CASITLAGGLYEQFF.

The chain recombines TRBV12-3 or TRBV12-4 with TRBJ1-1, with D possibly matching TRBD1 (6 bases). V lost 1 base and J 5 bases, leaving 20 bases between the germline ends. This CDR3 region has 17 residues. The CDR3 loop reads CASSLGSQGMASTEAFF. Written as DNA, the CDR3 is TGTGCCAGCAGTTTAGGGTCCCAGGGGATGGCGAGTACTGAAGCTTTCTTT.

DNA of the CDR3: TGTGCCAGCAGCTTAGAACAGGGCGAACCCCTCCACTTT. Amino acid sequence: CASSLEQGEPLHF. The genes are TRBV7-6 and TRBJ1-6; the D gene is possibly TRBD1 (6 bases). The CDR3 totals 13 residues. Trimming removed 1 base at V and 12 bases at J, with 10 bases between. CDR1 and CDR2 from the germline V gene are SGHVS and FNYEAQ.

The chain couples TRBV19 to TRBJ1-3, with no clear D. The CDR3 sequence is 14 residues long. V was trimmed by 9 bases and J by 4 bases, leaving 16 bases between them. Germline V CDR1 and CDR2: LNHDA, SQIVND (reference sequence). CDR3 protein: CASTLSSAGNTIYF. The CDR3 nucleotides are TGTGCCAGCACCCTCTCAAGTGCCGGAAACACCATATATTTT.

This clonotype was observed at least ten times. The chain joins TRBV20-1 to TRBJ2-3; D might be TRBD2 (5 bases). V was shortened by 3 bases and J by 6 bases, with 19 bases between the two germline ends. The CDR3 consists of 15 residues. CDR1 is DFQATT, CDR2 SNEGSKA, per germline (reference sequence). CDR3 coding DNA: TGCAGTGCTAGTAGGCCTGGCTCCCGGGATGATACGCAGTATTTT. Translated: CSASRPGSRDDTQYF.

This clonotype was recorded many times. The chain employs TRBV7-2 and TRBJ2-1, with D perhaps being TRBD1 or TRBD2 (5 bases each). Germline V gene lookup returns CDR1 SGHTA and CDR2 FQGNSA. V shed 5 bases and J shed 6 bases, with 8 bases lying between them. The CDR3 covers 12 residues. The CDR3 DNA is TGTGCCAGCAGCGGGGGAAGCAATGAGCAGTTCTTC. This encodes CASSGGSNEQFF.

Many counts were recorded for this clonotype. The gene calls are TRBV30 and TRBJ1-2; tentatively, D is TRBD1 (5 bases). Trimming took off 2 bases at V and 8 bases at J, with 12 bases between the two ends. This CDR3 contains 12 residues. The germline V gene has CDR1 GTSNPN and CDR2 SVGIG (reference sequence). In nucleotides, the CDR3 is TGTGCCTGGAGTCTCAGGGTCGAGGGCTACACCTTC. Its protein is CAWSLRVEGYTF.

V and J are TRBV18 and TRBJ1-6; 8 positions agree with TRBD1. This CDR3 is 14 amino acids long. Looked up from germline, CDR1 is KGHSH and CDR2 is LQKENI. Trimming took 5 bases from V and 8 from J; bases not matched to a gene: 5. CDR3 residues: CASSGPGGDSPLHF. In DNA, the CDR3 is TGTGCCAGCTCAGGGCCAGGGGGCGATTCACCCCTCCACTTT.

The chain recombines TRBV27 with TRBJ1-1; the D is unclear. This CDR3 contains 13 residues. From germline, CDR1 is MNHEY and CDR2 SMNVEV (reference sequence). Trimming removed 5 bases at V and 4 bases at J, with 11 bases between. The CDR3 loop reads CASSPHPITEAFF. In DNA, the CDR3 is TGTGCCAGCAGTCCCCATCCAATCACTGAAGCTTTCTTT.

In this sample, this clonotype turned up a few times. This rearrangement joins TRBV7-9 to TRBJ2-2; 9 bases fit TRBD2. Looked up from germline, CDR1 is SEHNR and CDR2 is FQNEAQ (reference sequence). Losses at the gene ends were 5 bases for V and 3 bases for J; bases not matched to a gene: 10. The CDR3 covers 17 residues. In nucleotides, the CDR3 is TGTGCCAGCAGCCCACACTTTGCTAGCGGGGACACCGGGGAGCTGTTTTTT. This encodes CASSPHFASGDTGELFF.

This clonotype appeared many times. The chain carries TRBV11-2 and TRBJ2-7, with D possibly TRBD1 on 5 matching bases. V was clipped by 0 bases and J by 4 bases, with 16 bases between them. Germline CDR1 and CDR2: SGHAT and FQNNGV. CDR3 length: 16 amino acids. This chain's CDR3 is CASSLEVGRPIYEQYF. The CDR3 coding sequence is TGTGCCAGCAGCTTAGAGGTGGGGCGACCGATTTACGAGCAGTACTTC.

In this sample, this clonotype turned up many times. The V call is TRBV28, the J call TRBJ1-1; TRBD1 matches 7 bases. The germline V gene encodes CDR1 MDHEN and CDR2 SYDVKM. V trimming: 1 base; J trimming: 5 bases; junction bases outside the gene matches: 10. This CDR3 is built from 16 residues. The CDR3: CASSLSTGLRGTEAFF. In DNA form, the CDR3 reads TGTGCCAGCAGTTTATCGACAGGGCTCCGGGGGACTGAAGCTTTCTTT.

DNA of the CDR3: TGTGCCAGCAGTTTTCCACGGGATGTTCTAGGGGCCGCCATTCAGCCCCAGCATTTT. This sequence encodes CASSFPRDVLGAAIQPQHF. The chain carries TRBV28 and TRBJ1-5, with TRBD1 as a possible D gene (5 bases). The CDR3 sequence is 19 residues long. The germline V gene has CDR1 MDHEN and CDR2 SYDVKM. V was shortened by 3 bases and J by 6 bases, with 27 bases between the two germline ends.

Ten or more counts support this clonotype. J is TRBJ2-5 and V is TRBV28, with 10 bases aligning to TRBD1. The germline CDR1 and CDR2 sequences are MDHEN and SYDVKM. After removal of 2 bases from V and 2 bases from J, the junction contained 8 bases not matched to a gene. The CDR3 totals 17 residues. This CDR3 is CASSLTPGTGVQETQYF. The CDR3 DNA is TGTGCCAGCAGTTTAACACCTGGGACAGGGGTTCAAGAGACCCAGTACTTC.

This clonotype occurred many times. This rearrangement joins TRBV24-1 to TRBJ1-1; 7 bases are a match to TRBD1. Germline CDR1 is KGHDR and CDR2 is SFDVKD. V dropped 2 bases and J dropped 0; count of bases not matched to a gene: 8. This CDR3 comprises 17 residues. The CDR3 DNA reads as TGTGCCACCAGTGATTATCCGGGACAGTTTATGAACACTGAAGCTTTCTTT. Translated: CATSDYPGQFMNTEAFF.

There are many counts of this clonotype. The rearrangement links TRBV5-1 to TRBJ2-3; 11 nucleotides match TRBD2. J was trimmed by 3 bases and V by 5 bases; bases with no gene match: 5. CDR3 size: 15 residues. CDR1 SGHRS and CDR2 YFSETQ come from the germline V gene. CDR3 sequence reads: CASSLAGGPTDTQYF. The DNA for the CDR3 is TGCGCCAGCAGTTTAGCGGGAGGGCCGACAGATACGCAGTATTTT.

This clonotype has at least ten counts. This chain links TRBV28 with TRBJ2-3, with 8 bases matching TRBD1. Germline loops: CDR1 MDHEN, CDR2 SYDVKM. V lost 7 bases and J lost 0; bases outside the gene matches: 0. This CDR3 is built from 13 residues. CDR3 nucleotide sequence: TGTGCCAGCAACAGGGGGAGCACAGATACGCAGTATTTT. Its protein product is CASNRGSTDTQYF.

The genes are TRBV5-1 and TRBJ2-1; 11 nucleotides agree with TRBD2. V shed 4 bases, J shed 4 bases, and the junction held 7 bases outside the gene matches. Per the germline V gene, CDR1 is SGHRS and CDR2 is YFSETQ. The CDR3 runs to 16 residues. In nucleotides, the CDR3 is TGCGCCAGCAGCCCTGATACTAGCGGGAGTTACAATGAGCAGTTCTTC. Translation: CASSPDTSGSYNEQFF.

This clonotype was recorded many times. This chain connects TRBV2 to TRBJ2-7, with 9 bases matching TRBD1. Germline CDR1 and CDR2: SNHLY and FYNNEI. With 7 bases clipped from V and 3 bases from J, the junction kept 4 bases outside the gene matches. This CDR3 has 13 residues. The CDR3 loop reads CASNEGQGYEQYF. The CDR3 coding sequence is TGTGCCAGCAACGAGGGACAGGGCTACGAGCAGTACTTC. Filled out from reference TRBV2 and TRBJ2-7, the complete variable domain reads EPEVTQTPSHQVTQMGQEVILRCVPISNHLYFYWYRQILGQKVEFLVSFYNNEISEKSEIFDDQFSVERPDGSNFTLKIRSTKLEDSAMYFCASNEGQGYEQYFGPGTRLTVT.

This clonotype appeared many times. The chain has TRBV2 and TRBJ2-1; D is unresolved. The CDR3 extends over 14 amino acids. V was cut by 4 bases and J by 4 bases, with 11 bases left in between. The V gene's germline CDR1 is SNHLY and CDR2 FYNNEI. The CDR3 DNA reads as TGTGCCAGCAGTGGGGTCATTCCTTACAATGAGCAGTTCTTC. Amino acids: CASSGVIPYNEQFF.

This chain links TRBV20-1 with TRBJ2-1; D gene uncertain. Germline V lookup: CDR1 DFQATT, CDR2 SNEGSKA (reference sequence). V lost 4 bases and J lost 6, with 13 bases in between. This CDR3 region has 13 residues. The chain's CDR3 is CSANWRIANEQFF. CDR3 sequence (DNA): TGCAGTGCTAATTGGCGAATCGCCAATGAGCAGTTCTTC.

This clonotype came up a few times. The CDR3 DNA reads TGTGCCAGCGCTGGGAACACTGAAGCTTTCTTT. Translating gives CASAGNTEAFF. The gene calls are TRBV6-1 and TRBJ1-1; D not certain. V was shortened by 8 bases and J by 1 base, with 5 bases between the two germline ends. Germline V gene lookup returns CDR1 MNHNS and CDR2 SASEGT. The CDR3 spans 11 residues.

This clonotype was observed at least ten times. The rearrangement joins TRBV28 to TRBJ2-1, with a weak D call TRBD2 (6 bases). Germline values: CDR1 MDHEN, CDR2 SYDVKM. This CDR3 is built from 16 residues. Trimming pared 9 bases from V and 1 base from J, leaving 19 bases between. DNA of the CDR3: TGTGCCAGTTACGAATCGGGGGAGGCTTCCTACAATGAGCAGTTCTTC. Translation gives CASYESGEASYNEQFF. Complete variable domain (other parts from reference TRBV28 and TRBJ2-1): DVKVTQSSRYLVKRTGEKVFLECVQDMDHENMFWYRQDPGLGLRLIYFSYDVKMKEKGDIPEGYSVSREKKERFSLILESASTNQTSMYLCASYESGEASYNEQFFGPGTRLTVL.

In its sample, this clonotype was seen a few times. The CDR3 nucleotides read TGTGCCAGCAGTCGGCTAGCGCGTAGCACAGATACGCAGTATTTT. Its protein is CASSRLARSTDTQYF. The chain employs TRBV3-1 and TRBJ2-3, with TRBD2 as a possible D gene (6 bases). Deletions cut 6 bases from V and 0 bases from J, with 13 bases between. Germline lookup yields CDR1 LGHDT and CDR2 YNNKEL (reference sequence). There are 15 residues in the CDR3.

This rearrangement joins TRBV6-2 or TRBV6-3 to TRBJ2-1; weak D call: TRBD1 (5 bases). The CDR3 covers 14 residues. The V gene lost 2 bases and the J gene lost 7 bases, with 12 bases spanning the gap. From germline, CDR1 is MNHEY and CDR2 SVGEGT. The chain's CDR3 is CASSYKGPPNEQFF. The CDR3 nucleotides read TGTGCCAGCAGTTACAAGGGGCCGCCTAATGAGCAGTTCTTC.

The chain joins TRBV5-8 to TRBJ2-2; possibly TRBD1 or TRBD2 for D (7 bases each). Trimming removed 3 bases at V and 4 bases at J, with 13 bases between. This CDR3 has 15 residues. The germline gives CDR1 SGHTS, CDR2 YDEGEE. CDR3 sequence reads: CASSWGGGVTGELFF. As DNA, the CDR3 is TGTGCCAGCAGCTGGGGAGGGGGCGTCACCGGGGAGCTGTTTTTT. The full variable domain, with the rest looked up from reference TRBV5-8 and TRBJ2-2, is EAGVTQSPTHLIKTRGQQATLRCSPISGHTSVYWYQQALGLGLQFLLWYDEGEERNRGNFPPRFSGRQFPNYSSELNVNALELEDSALYLCASSWGGGVTGELFFGEGSRLTVL.